This TCR beta chain is from a study of shared clonotypes between healthy human individuals. To note about this clone: The same CDR3 can be traced to other DNA sequences in this sample.

V was trimmed by 0 bases and J by 3 bases, leaving 9 bases between them. CDR3 size: 14 residues. Germline CDR1 reads SGHRS; CDR2 reads YFSETQ. Some clones are missing from TCRdb's copy, which holds only in-frame ones; the method was immunoSEQ multiplex PCR. The sample lists more than 1,200,000 clones; around 98.5% were seen once. The receptor comes from a man aged 25-45 years in good health. The chain links TRBV5-1 to TRBJ2-5, with a weak D call TRBD2 (6 bases). The sequenced sample consisted of naive CD4+ T cells sorted from blood. This sample's subset: CD45RA+ positively selected. Here the CDR3 DNA reads TGCGCCAGCAGCTTGGCGGGGACTGAAGAGACCCAGTACTTC. This gives the protein CASSLAGTEETQYF. The full variable domain, rest sourced from reference TRBV5-1 and TRBJ2-5, is KAGVTQTPRYLIKTRGQQVTLSCSPISGHRSVSWYQQTPGQGLQFLFEYFSETQRNKGNFPGRFSGRQFSNSRSEMNVSTLELGDSALYLCASSLAGTEETQYFGPGTRLLVL.